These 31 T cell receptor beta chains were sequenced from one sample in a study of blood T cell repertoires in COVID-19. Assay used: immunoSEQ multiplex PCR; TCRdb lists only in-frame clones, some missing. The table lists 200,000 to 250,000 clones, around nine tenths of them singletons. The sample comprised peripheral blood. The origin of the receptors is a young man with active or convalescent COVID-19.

CDR3 in DNA: TGTGCCAGCAGCCCGAGACAGCGGGAGATCGGGGAGCTGTTTTTT. Its protein product is CASSPRQREIGELFF. The rearrangement joins TRBV6-5 to TRBJ2-2, with 8 bases lining up with TRBD2. CDR1 and CDR2 (germline): MNHEY, SVGAGI. The V segment lost 6 bases and the J segment 7 bases; nucleotides outside the gene matches: 10. The CDR3 has 15 residues.

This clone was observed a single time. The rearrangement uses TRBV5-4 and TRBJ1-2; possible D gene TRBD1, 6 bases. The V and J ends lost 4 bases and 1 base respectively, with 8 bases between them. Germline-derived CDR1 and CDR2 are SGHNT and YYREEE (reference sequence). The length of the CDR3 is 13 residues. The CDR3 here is CASSMDSNYGYTF. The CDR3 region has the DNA TGTGCCAGCAGCATGGACAGTAACTATGGCTACACCTTC.

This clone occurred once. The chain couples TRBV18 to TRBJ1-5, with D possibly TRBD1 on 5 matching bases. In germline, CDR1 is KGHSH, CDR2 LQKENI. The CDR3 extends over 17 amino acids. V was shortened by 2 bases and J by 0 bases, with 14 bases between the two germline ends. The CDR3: CASSPVAGPGSNQPQHF. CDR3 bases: TGTGCCAGCTCACCAGTGGCAGGGCCCGGTAGCAATCAGCCCCAGCATTTT. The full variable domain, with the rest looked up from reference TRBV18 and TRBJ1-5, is NAGVMQNPRHLVRRRGQEARLRCSPMKGHSHVYWYRQLPEEGLKFMVYLQKENIIDESGMPKERFSAEFPKEGPSILRIQQVVRGDSAAYFCASSPVAGPGSNQPQHFGDGTRLSIL.

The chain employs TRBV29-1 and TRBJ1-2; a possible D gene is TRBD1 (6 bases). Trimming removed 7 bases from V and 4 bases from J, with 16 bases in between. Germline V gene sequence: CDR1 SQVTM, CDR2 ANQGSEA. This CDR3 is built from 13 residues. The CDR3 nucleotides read TGCAGCGCCTCGAACAGGGCCGGCTATGGCTACACCTTC. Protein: CSASNRAGYGYTF.

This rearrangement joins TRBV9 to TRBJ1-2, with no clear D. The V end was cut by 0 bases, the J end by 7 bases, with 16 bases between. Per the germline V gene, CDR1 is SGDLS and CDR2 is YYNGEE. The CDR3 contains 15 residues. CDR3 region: CASSVASVNRGGYTF. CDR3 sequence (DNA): TGTGCCAGCAGCGTAGCGTCTGTCAATCGGGGTGGCTACACCTTC.

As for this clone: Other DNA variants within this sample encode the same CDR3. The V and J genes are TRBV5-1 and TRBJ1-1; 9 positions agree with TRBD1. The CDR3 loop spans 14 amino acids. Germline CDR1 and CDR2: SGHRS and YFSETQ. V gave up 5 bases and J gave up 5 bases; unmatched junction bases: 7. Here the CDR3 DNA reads TGCGCCAGCAGTTTACAGGGGGCGAGTACTGAAGCTTTCTTT. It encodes CASSLQGASTEAFF.

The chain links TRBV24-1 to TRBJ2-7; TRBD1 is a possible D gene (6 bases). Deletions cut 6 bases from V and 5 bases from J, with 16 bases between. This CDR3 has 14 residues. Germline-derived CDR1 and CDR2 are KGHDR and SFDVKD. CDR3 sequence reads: CATSTQGTPHEQYF. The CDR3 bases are TGTGCCACCAGTACCCAGGGGACCCCCCACGAGCAGTACTTC.

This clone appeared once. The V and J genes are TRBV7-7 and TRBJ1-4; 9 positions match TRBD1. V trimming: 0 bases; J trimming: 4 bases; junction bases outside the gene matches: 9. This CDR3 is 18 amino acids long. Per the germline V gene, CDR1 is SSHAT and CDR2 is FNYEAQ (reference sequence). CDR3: CASSLAPTGTGINEKLFF. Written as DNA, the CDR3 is TGTGCCAGCAGCTTAGCCCCAACCGGGACAGGGATTAATGAAAAACTGTTTTTT.

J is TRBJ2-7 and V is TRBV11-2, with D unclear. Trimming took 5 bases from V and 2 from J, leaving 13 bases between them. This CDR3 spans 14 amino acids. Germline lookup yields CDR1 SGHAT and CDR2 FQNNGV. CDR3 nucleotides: TGTGCCAGCAGCGCCTCCTGGAGAACCTACGAGCAGTACTTC. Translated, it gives CASSASWRTYEQYF.

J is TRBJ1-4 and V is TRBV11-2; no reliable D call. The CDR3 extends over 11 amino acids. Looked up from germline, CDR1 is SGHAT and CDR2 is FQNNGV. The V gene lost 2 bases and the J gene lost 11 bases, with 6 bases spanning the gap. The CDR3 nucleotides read TGTGCCAGCAGCTTAAATCTTAAACTGTTTTTT. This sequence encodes CASSLNLKLFF.

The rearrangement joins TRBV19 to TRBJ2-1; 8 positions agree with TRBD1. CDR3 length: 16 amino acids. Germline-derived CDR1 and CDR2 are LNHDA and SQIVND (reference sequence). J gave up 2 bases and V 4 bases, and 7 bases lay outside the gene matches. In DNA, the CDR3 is TGTGCCAGTAGTAAGGGGACAGGCGGGACCTACAATGAGCAGTTCTTC. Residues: CASSKGTGGTYNEQFF.

The CDR3 reads CASRLRGLNEKLFF. The CDR3 DNA sequence: TGTGCCAGCAGACTCAGGGGGCTTAATGAAAAACTGTTTTTT. The gene calls are TRBV6-5 and TRBJ1-4, with 8 positions matching TRBD1. V dropped 6 bases and J dropped 4; count of bases not matched to a gene: 4. CDR1 is MNHEY and CDR2 is SVGAGI in the germline V gene. CDR3 length: 14 residues.

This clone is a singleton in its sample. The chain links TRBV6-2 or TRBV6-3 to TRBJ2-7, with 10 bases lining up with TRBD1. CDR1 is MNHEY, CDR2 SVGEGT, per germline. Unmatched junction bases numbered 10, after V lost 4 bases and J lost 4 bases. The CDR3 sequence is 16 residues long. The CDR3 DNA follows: TGTGCCAGCAGTTCCGCACCGGGACAGGGGAGGTACGAGCAGTACTTC. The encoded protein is CASSSAPGQGRYEQYF.

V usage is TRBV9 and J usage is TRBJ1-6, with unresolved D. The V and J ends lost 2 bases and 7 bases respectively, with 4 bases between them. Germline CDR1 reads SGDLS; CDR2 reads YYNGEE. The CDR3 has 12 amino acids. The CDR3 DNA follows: TGTGCCAGCAGCGTGAGGAATTCACCCCTCCACTTT. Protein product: CASSVRNSPLHF.

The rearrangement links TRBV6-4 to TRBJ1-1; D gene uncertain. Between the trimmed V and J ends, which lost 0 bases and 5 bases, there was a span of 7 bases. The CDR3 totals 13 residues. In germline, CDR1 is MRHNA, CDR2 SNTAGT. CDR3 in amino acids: CASSDSERTEAFF. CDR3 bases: TGTGCCAGCAGTGACTCGGAGAGGACTGAAGCTTTCTTT.

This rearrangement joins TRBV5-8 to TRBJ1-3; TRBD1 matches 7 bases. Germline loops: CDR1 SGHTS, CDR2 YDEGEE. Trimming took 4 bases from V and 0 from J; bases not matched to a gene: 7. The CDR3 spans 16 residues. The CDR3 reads CASSQGTASSGNTIYF. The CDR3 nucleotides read TGTGCCAGCAGCCAGGGGACAGCGAGCTCTGGAAACACCATATATTTT.

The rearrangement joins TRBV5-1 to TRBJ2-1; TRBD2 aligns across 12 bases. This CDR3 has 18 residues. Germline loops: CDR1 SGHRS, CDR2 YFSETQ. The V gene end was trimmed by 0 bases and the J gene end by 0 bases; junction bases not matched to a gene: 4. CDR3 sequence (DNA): TGCGCCAGCAGCTTGGCTAGCGGGGGGGGACGCTCCTACAATGAGCAGTTCTTC. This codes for CASSLASGGGRSYNEQFF.

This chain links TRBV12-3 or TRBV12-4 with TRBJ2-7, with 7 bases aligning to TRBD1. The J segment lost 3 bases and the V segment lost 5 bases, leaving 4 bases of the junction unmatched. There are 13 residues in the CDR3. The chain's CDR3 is CASSIRQGYEQYF. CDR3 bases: TGTGCCAGCAGTATAAGACAGGGCTACGAGCAGTACTTC.

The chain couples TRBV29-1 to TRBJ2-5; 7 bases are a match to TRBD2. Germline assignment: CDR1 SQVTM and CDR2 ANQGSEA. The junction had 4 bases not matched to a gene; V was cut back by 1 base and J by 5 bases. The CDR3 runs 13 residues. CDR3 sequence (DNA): TGCAGCGTTGAAGGGGAGGGCCGGGAGACCCAGTACTTC. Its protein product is CSVEGEGRETQYF.

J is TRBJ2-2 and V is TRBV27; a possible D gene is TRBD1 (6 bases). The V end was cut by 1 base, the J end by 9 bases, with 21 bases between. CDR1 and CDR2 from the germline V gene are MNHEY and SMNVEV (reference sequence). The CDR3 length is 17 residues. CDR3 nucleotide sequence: TGTGCCAGCAGTTTATTCGCGGTGGGACACGAAGTCCGGGAGCTGTTTTTT. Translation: CASSLFAVGHEVRELFF.

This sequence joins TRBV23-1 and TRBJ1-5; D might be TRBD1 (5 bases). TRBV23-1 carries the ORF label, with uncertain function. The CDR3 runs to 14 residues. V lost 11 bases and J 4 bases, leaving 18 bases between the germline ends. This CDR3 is CARVFRGSNQPQHF. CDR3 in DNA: TGCGCCCGCGTCTTTCGGGGGTCTAATCAGCCCCAGCATTTT.

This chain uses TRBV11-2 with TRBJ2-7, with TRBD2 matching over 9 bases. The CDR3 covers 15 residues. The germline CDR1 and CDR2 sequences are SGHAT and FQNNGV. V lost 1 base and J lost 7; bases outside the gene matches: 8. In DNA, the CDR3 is TGTGCCAGCAGCTTAGTCGCGGGAGGGCCCAGAGAGCAGTACTTC. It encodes CASSLVAGGPREQYF.

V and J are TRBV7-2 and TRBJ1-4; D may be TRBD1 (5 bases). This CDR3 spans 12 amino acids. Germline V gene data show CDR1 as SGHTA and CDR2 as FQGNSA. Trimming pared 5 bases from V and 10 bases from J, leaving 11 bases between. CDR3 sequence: CASSPHQGKLFF. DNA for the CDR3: TGTGCCAGCAGCCCTCATCAGGGAAAACTGTTTTTT.

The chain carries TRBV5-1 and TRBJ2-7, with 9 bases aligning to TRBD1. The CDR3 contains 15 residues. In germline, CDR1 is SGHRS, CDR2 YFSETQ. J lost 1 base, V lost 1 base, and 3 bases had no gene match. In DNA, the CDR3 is TGCGCCAGCAGCTTGAAAGGGACAGGGTCCTACGAGCAGTACTTC. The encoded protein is CASSLKGTGSYEQYF.

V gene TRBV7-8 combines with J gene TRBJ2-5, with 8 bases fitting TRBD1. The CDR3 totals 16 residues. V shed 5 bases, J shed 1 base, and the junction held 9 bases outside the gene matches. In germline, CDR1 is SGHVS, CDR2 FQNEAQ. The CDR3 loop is CASSLFDRGIQETQYF. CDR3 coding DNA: TGTGCCAGCAGCCTGTTCGACAGGGGAATCCAAGAGACCCAGTACTTC. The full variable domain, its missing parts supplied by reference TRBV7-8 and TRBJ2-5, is GAGVSQSPRYKVAKRGQDVALRCDPISGHVSLFWYQQALGQGPEFLTYFQNEAQLDKSGLPSDRFFAERPEGSVSTLKIQRTQQEDSAVYLCASSLFDRGIQETQYFGPGTRLLVL.

The CDR3 nucleotides are TGTGCCAGCAGTGCCCCCGGGACTAGGTCATATGAGCAGTTCTTC. Its protein is CASSAPGTRSYEQFF. The chain recombines TRBV25-1 with TRBJ2-1, with TRBD2 matching 8 bases. The CDR3 runs to 15 residues. After removal of 4 bases from V and 8 bases from J, the junction contained 10 bases not matched to a gene. Germline-derived CDR1 and CDR2 are MGHDK and SYGVNS.

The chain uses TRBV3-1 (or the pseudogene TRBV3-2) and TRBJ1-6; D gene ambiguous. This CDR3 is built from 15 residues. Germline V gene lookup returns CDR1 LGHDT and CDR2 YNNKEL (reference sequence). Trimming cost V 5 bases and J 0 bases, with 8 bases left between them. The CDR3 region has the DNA TGTGCCAGCAGCGAATCCAGCTCCTATAATTCACCCCTCCACTTT. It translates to CASSESSSYNSPLHF.

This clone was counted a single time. As DNA, the CDR3 is TGTGCCAGCAGCGAGGGCGAAGACAGGGGGTCGCGGTACTTC. This encodes CASSEGEDRGSRYF. The J gene is TRBJ2-7, the V gene TRBV9; 9 bases are shared with TRBD1. Trimming took 3 bases from V and 12 from J; bases not matched to a gene: 13. Germline loops: CDR1 SGDLS, CDR2 YYNGEE. This CDR3 comprises 14 residues. Variable domain in full (rest from reference TRBV9 and TRBJ2-7): DSGVTQTPKHLITATGQRVTLRCSPRSGDLSVYWYQQSLDQGLQFLIQYYNGEERAKGNILERFSAQQFPDLHSELNLSSLELGDSALYFCASSEGEDRGSRYFGPGTRLTVT.

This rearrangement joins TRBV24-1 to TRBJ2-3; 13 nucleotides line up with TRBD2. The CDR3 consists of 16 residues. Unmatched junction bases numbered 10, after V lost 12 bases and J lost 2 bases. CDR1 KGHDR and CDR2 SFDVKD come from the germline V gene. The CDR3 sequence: CASPGGLAGYTDTQYF. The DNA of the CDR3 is TGTGCCTCGCCGGGGGGACTAGCGGGGTACACAGATACGCAGTATTTT.

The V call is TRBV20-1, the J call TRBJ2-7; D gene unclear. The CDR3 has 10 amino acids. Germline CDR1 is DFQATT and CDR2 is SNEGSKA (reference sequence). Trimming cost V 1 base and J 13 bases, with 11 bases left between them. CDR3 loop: CSARVQLDYF. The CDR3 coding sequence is TGCAGTGCTAGAGTACAGTTAGATTACTTC.

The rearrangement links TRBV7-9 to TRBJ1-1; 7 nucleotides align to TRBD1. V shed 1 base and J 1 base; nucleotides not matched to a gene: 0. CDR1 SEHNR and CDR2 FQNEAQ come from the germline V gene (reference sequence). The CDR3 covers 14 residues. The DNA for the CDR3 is TGTGCCAGCAGCTTAGGGGACAGGAACACTGAAGCTTTCTTT. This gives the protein CASSLGDRNTEAFF.